Sequencing of this T cell receptor (beta chain) was carried out in a study of neurological immune-mediated disorders. In its sample, this clonotype is medium-sized. Time point in this sample: longitudinal time-point 3. The unsorted libraries were made from 2 million PBMCs kept at -80 C. The cDNA was generated through 5'RACE incorporating 10-nucleotide random UMIs. TCRdb re-called the 5' RACE reads with MiXCR, one entry per CDR3 protein. Of 43,000 or so distinct CDR3 sequences in the sample, roughly 14% were seen once. There are 15 residues in the CDR3. Germline assignment: CDR1 MNHNS and CDR2 SASEGT. The V and J ends lost 2 bases and 3 bases, in that order; junction bases with no gene match: 0.

The receptor was isolated from a man aged 25-45 years in good health. Sequencing was performed on PBMCs. V and J are TRBV6-1 and TRBJ2-1; 11 nucleotides match TRBD2. CDR3 nucleotide sequence: TGTGCCAGCAGTGAAACTAGCGGGAGCTACAATGAGCAGTTCTTC. Its protein is CASSETSGSYNEQFF.